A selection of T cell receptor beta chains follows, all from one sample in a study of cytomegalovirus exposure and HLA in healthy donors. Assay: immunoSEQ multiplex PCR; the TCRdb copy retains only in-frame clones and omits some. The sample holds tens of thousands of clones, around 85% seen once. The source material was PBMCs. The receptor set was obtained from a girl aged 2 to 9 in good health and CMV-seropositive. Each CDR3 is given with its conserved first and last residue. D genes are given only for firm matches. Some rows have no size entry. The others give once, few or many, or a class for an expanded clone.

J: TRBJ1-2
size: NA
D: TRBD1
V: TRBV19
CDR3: CASIPGQEKTNYGYTF
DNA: TGTGCCAGTATCCCCGGACAGGAGAAGACTAACTATGGCTACACCTTC

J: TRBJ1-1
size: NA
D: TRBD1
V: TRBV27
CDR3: CASSLRTGDTEAFF
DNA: TGTGCCAGCAGTTTGCGGACAGGGGACACTGAAGCTTTCTTT

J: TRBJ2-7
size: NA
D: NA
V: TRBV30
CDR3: CAWRSLEKYAYEQYF
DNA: TGTGCCTGGAGGTCACTAGAGAAATATGCCTACGAGCAGTACTTC

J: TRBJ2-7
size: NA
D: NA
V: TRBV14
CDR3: CASSQSLREQYF
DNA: TGTGCCAGCAGCCAAAGTTTGCGCGAGCAGTACTTC

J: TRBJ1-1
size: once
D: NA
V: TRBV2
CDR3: CADKVGAPHTEAFF
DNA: TGTGCCGATAAGGTAGGGGCCCCTCACACTGAAGCTTTCTTT

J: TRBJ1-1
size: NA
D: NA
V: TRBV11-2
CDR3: CASSTNRRNTEAFF
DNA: TGTGCCAGCAGTACCAATCGGAGGAACACTGAAGCTTTCTTT

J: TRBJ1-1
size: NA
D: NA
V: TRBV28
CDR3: CATGAPAFF
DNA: TGTGCCACAGGGGCCCCAGCTTTCTTT

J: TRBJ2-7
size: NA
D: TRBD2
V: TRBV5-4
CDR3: CASSPGGLAGSEQYF
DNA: TGTGCCAGCAGCCCTGGGGGACTAGCGGGAAGTGAGCAGTACTTC

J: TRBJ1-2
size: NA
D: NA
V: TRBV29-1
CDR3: CSVDHRVYGYTF
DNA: TGCAGCGTTGATCACAGGGTCTATGGCTACACCTTC

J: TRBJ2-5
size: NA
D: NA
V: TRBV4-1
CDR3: CASSPHLAGSQYF
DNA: TGCGCCAGCAGCCCCCACCTAGCCGGGTCCCAGTACTTC

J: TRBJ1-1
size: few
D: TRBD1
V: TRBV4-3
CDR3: CASSQDWGQLNTEAFF
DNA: TGCGCCAGCAGCCAAGATTGGGGACAGTTGAACACTGAAGCTTTCTTT

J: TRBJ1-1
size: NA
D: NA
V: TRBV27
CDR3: CASSFATGAEAFF
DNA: TGTGCCAGCAGTTTTGCGACGGGTGCCGAAGCTTTCTTT

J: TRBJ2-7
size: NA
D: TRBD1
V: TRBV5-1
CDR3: CASSLGQGWEEQYF
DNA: TGCGCCAGCAGCTTGGGACAGGGTTGGGAGGAGCAGTACTTC

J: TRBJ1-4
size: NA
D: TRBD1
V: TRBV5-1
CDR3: CASSLGQGATNEKLFF
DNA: TGCGCCAGCAGCTTAGGACAGGGAGCGACTAATGAAAAACTGTTTTTT

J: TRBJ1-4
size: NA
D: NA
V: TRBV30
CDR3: CAWSEGGDEKLFF
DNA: TGTGCCTGGAGTGAAGGGGGAGATGAAAAACTGTTTTTT

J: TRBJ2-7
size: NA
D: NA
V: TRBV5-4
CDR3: CASGSPDYEQYF
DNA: TGTGCCAGCGGCTCTCCAGACTACGAGCAGTACTTC

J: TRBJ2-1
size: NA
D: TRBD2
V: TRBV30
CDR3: CAFPSGRPNEQFF
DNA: TGTGCCTTCCCTAGCGGGAGGCCCAATGAGCAGTTCTTC

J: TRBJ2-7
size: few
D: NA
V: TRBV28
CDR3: CASSLRSESRDEQYF
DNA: TGTGCCAGCAGTTTGCGGTCAGAGTCTCGGGACGAGCAGTACTTC

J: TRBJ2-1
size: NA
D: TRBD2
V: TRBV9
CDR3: CASSVGLGSGITYNEQFF
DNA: TGTGCCAGCAGCGTAGGACTTGGTAGCGGGATTACCTACAATGAGCAGTTCTTC

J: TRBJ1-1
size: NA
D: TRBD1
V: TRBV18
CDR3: CASSPGQGPGTEAFF
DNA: TGTGCCAGCTCACCTGGACAGGGGCCGGGGACTGAAGCTTTCTTT

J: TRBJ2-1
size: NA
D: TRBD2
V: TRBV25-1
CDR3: CASSERLAGGYNEQFF
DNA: TGTGCCAGCAGTGAAAGACTAGCGGGAGGGTACAATGAGCAGTTCTTC

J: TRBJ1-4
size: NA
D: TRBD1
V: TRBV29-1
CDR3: CSVDGQGIEKLFF
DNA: TGCAGCGTTGATGGACAGGGCATTGAAAAACTGTTTTTT

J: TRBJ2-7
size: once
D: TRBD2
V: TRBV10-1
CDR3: CASSAGTSSYEQYF
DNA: TGCGCCAGCAGCGCCGGGACTAGCTCGTACGAGCAGTACTTC

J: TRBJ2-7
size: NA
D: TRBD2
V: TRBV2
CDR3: CASIGLAGPRVQYF
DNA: TGTGCCAGCATCGGACTAGCGGGACCGAGAGTTCAGTACTTC

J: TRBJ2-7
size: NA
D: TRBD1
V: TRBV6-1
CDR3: CASSLLGQNYEQYF
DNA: TGTGCCAGCAGTTTACTGGGACAGAACTACGAGCAGTACTTC

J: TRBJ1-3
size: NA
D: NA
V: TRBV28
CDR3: CASSLTVISQYSGNTIYF
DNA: TGTGCCAGCAGCTTAACCGTCATAAGCCAATACTCTGGAAACACCATATATTTT

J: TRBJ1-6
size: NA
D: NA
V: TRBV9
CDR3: CASSVEEGLNSPLHF
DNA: TGTGCCAGCAGCGTAGAGGAGGGCCTCAATTCACCCCTCCACTTT

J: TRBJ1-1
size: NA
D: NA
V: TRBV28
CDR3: CASSLRPTEAFF
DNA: TGTGCCAGCAGTTTGAGGCCCACTGAAGCTTTCTTT

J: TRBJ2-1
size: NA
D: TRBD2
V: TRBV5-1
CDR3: CASSRSQRENNEQFF
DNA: TGCGCCAGCAGCCGCAGCCAGCGGGAGAACAATGAGCAGTTCTTC

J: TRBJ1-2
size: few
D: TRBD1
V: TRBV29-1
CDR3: CSVAQGDYGYTF
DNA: TGCAGCGTTGCACAGGGGGACTATGGCTACACCTTC

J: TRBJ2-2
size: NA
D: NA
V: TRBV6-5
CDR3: CASSYVMETGELFF
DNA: TGTGCCAGCAGTTACGTAATGGAGACCGGGGAGCTGTTTTTT